This TCR beta chain was profiled in a study of identical twins. Study-wide results and caveats: Its conclusions, products of cross-sectional statistical analysis, did not come from following the same donors. For out-of-frame alpha sequences shared by twins, low generation probability was in excess.

With 3 bases removed from V and 9 bases from J, the gap between germline ends came to 12 bases. The CDR3 is 13 amino acids. Points on this clonotype: No antigen is known for it.

After template switching added a universal primer site, the resulting cDNA carried unique molecular identifiers. TCRdb analysed the 5' RACE reads with MiXCR anew, one entry per CDR3 protein. The sample contains 510,000 or so distinct CDR3 sequences, roughly 15% of which appear only once. This same sample was also part of a study on yellow fever vaccine responses in identical twins.

The source of this sequence is a young woman in good health. The sample taken for sequencing was CD4+ T cells sorted from blood. J is TRBJ2-1 and V is TRBV12-3 or TRBV12-4; D is undetermined. CDR3 nucleotides: TGTGCCAGCAGTTTTGCCGCCCGGAGTGAGCAGTTCTTC. It codes for CASSFAARSEQFF.